The 28 T cell receptor beta chains given below trace back to one sample, sequenced in a study of T cell changes during pregnancy in multiple sclerosis. Sequencing used immunoSEQ multiplex PCR; TCRdb keeps in-frame clones, though not all of them. The table lists roughly 84,000 clones, 93% of them singletons, with less than 1.5% in the top ten. The sample here was peripheral blood, taken in the third trimester of pregnancy. These receptors were taken from a female donor in good health, enrolled as a control in a pregnancy study.

This chain connects TRBV5-1 to TRBJ2-5; 8 bases align to TRBD2. The end of the DNA aligns better with TRBJ2-7, so the J call may be wrong. This CDR3 spans 15 amino acids. Germline CDR1 and CDR2: SGHRS and YFSETQ. The CDR3 here is CASSLGPGGPHEQYF. The CDR3 DNA follows: TGCGCCAGCAGCTTGGGGCCGGGAGGGCCCCACGAGCAGTACTTC.

The CDR3 is CASSYTDHRGGYTF. CDR3 DNA sequence: TGTGCCAGCAGTTACACAGACCACAGGGGTGGCTACACCTTC. V usage is TRBV6-5 and J usage is TRBJ1-2, with 7 positions matching TRBD1. Trimming removed 2 bases from V and 7 bases from J; junction bases left unmatched: 7. Germline CDR1 reads MNHEY; CDR2 reads SVGAGI. The CDR3 is 14 amino acids.

This rearrangement joins TRBV30 to TRBJ2-3; the match to TRBD1 covers 9 bases. This CDR3 has 16 amino acids. Germline values: CDR1 GTSNPN, CDR2 SVGIG (reference sequence). V lost 1 base and J lost 4; bases outside the gene matches: 9. CDR3 residues: CAWSDPNRGRADTQYF. CDR3 sequence (DNA): TGTGCCTGGAGTGACCCCAACAGGGGGCGGGCAGATACGCAGTATTTT.

This rearrangement joins TRBV9 to TRBJ2-7, with D possibly being TRBD2 (6 bases). The V end lost 0 bases, the J end lost 3 bases, and 19 bases lay between the germline ends. Germline lookup yields CDR1 SGDLS and CDR2 YYNGEE. The CDR3 extends over 17 amino acids. CDR3 nucleotides: TGTGCCAGCAGCGTAGAAAAGAGGGTAGCGGAACACTACGAGCAGTACTTC. Its protein is CASSVEKRVAEHYEQYF.

V gene TRBV28 combines with J gene TRBJ2-3; 9 nucleotides line up with TRBD2. The CDR3 contains 15 residues. CDR1 and CDR2 (germline): MDHEN, SYDVKM. With 6 bases clipped from V and 6 bases from J, the junction kept 10 bases outside the gene matches. Here the CDR3 DNA reads TGTGCCAGCAGCCTTAGCGGGAGAAATTGGGATACGCAGTATTTT. Amino acids: CASSLSGRNWDTQYF.

The genes are TRBV7-9 and TRBJ2-7; 8 positions agree with TRBD1. V lost 5 bases to trimming and J lost 5 bases; unmatched junction nucleotides: 5. Germline V gene data show CDR1 as SEHNR and CDR2 as FQNEAQ (reference sequence). This CDR3 is 13 amino acids long. The CDR3 here is CASSHDRGDEQYF. The CDR3 region has the DNA TGTGCCAGCAGCCATGACAGGGGTGACGAGCAGTACTTC.

The CDR3 loop reads CASSRSGSYNEQFF. The CDR3 DNA is TGTGCCAGTAGTAGAAGCGGGTCCTACAATGAGCAGTTCTTC. The gene calls are TRBV19 and TRBJ2-1; possibly TRBD2 for D (6 bases). Germline CDR1 reads LNHDA; CDR2 reads SQIVND (reference sequence). The CDR3 is 14 residues long. Trimming left V 4 bases short and J 1 base short, with 8 bases between.

V is TRBV2 and J is TRBJ2-1, with 10 bases matching TRBD2. The germline gives CDR1 SNHLY, CDR2 FYNNEI. V was pared by 10 bases and J by 7 bases, with 13 bases of the junction left unmatched. This CDR3 spans 15 amino acids. This CDR3 is CATRAGLAQWNEQFF. CDR3 nucleotides: TGTGCCACCAGGGCGGGACTAGCGCAATGGAATGAGCAGTTCTTC.

This chain connects TRBV7-8 to TRBJ2-5; unclear D gene. V lost 4 bases and J 1 base, leaving 10 bases between the germline ends. There are 14 residues in the CDR3. The germline V gene encodes CDR1 SGHVS and CDR2 FQNEAQ. CDR3 protein: CASSSSEFQETQYF. CDR3 bases: TGTGCCAGCAGCTCGTCAGAATTCCAAGAGACCCAGTACTTC.

The chain couples TRBV27 to TRBJ2-5; 9 nucleotides agree with TRBD1. The CDR3 consists of 16 residues. The junction had 9 bases not matched to a gene; V was cut back by 5 bases and J by 2 bases. Germline lookup yields CDR1 MNHEY and CDR2 SMNVEV (reference sequence). The CDR3, as DNA: TGTGCCAGCAGTCCCCTAGGGACAGGGCTGCAAGAGACCCAGTACTTC. This codes for CASSPLGTGLQETQYF.

The count of this clone is one. CDR3 sequence (DNA): TGTGCCAGCAGTTGGGAGAAGGTGGGAAATGAGCAGTTCTTC. Its translation is CASSWEKVGNEQFF. This chain uses TRBV7-9 with TRBJ2-1; maybe TRBD2 (5 bases). Trimming cost V 6 bases and J 7 bases, with 16 bases left between them. Germline assignment: CDR1 SEHNR and CDR2 FQNEAQ (reference sequence). CDR3 size: 14 residues.

This CDR3 reads CASSFRGGSQPQHF. The CDR3 DNA follows: TGCGCCAGCAGTTTTAGAGGGGGAAGTCAGCCCCAGCATTTT. The chain recombines TRBV5-1 with TRBJ1-5, with a tentative D call TRBD1 (6 bases). Germline-derived CDR1 and CDR2 are SGHRS and YFSETQ. CDR3 size: 14 residues. V was shortened by 5 bases and J by 6 bases, with 15 bases between the two germline ends.

This clone has only a few counts. This sequence joins TRBV7-9 and TRBJ1-2; D may be TRBD1 (5 bases). The CDR3 spans 15 residues. The germline V gene has CDR1 SEHNR and CDR2 FQNEAQ (reference sequence). Trimming took off 1 base at V and 3 bases at J, with 12 bases between the two ends. CDR3 nucleotide sequence: TGTGCCAGCAGCTTAGTCGGGGGTTTCGACTATGGCTACACCTTC. It encodes CASSLVGGFDYGYTF.

This clone appeared a single time. The rearrangement joins TRBV5-6 to TRBJ1-2, with D hard to call. The CDR3 extends over 11 amino acids. The ends were cut back, 7 bases at V and 9 bases at J, with 13 bases in the middle. Germline V gives CDR1 SGHDT, CDR2 YYEEEE. The CDR3 sequence is CASRLEGRYTF. CDR3 DNA: TGTGCCAGCCGCCTTGAGGGTCGCTACACCTTC. The full variable domain, with the rest looked up from reference TRBV5-6 and TRBJ1-2, is DAGVTQSPTHLIKTRGQQVTLRCSPKSGHDTVSWYQQALGQGPQFIFQYYEEEERQRGNFPDRFSGHQFPNYSSELNVNALLLGDSALYLCASRLEGRYTFGSGTRLTVV.

J is TRBJ2-2 and V is TRBV4-1; 9 bases match TRBD1. There are 17 residues in the CDR3. Trimming at V came to 1 base and at J to 3 bases, leaving 6 bases not matched to a gene. Per the germline V gene, CDR1 is MGHRA and CDR2 is YSYEKL. This CDR3 is CASSQVTGGLDTGELFF. The CDR3 nucleotides are TGCGCCAGCAGCCAAGTCACAGGGGGCTTGGACACCGGGGAGCTGTTTTTT.

The chain uses TRBV5-1 and TRBJ2-1; 7 nucleotides match TRBD2. Germline V gives CDR1 SGHRS, CDR2 YFSETQ. The V and J ends lost 1 base and 2 bases, in that order; junction bases with no gene match: 9. The CDR3 runs to 17 residues. The CDR3 nucleotides read TGCGCCAGCAGCTTGCGAGCGGGGCTGACCGCCTACAATGAGCAGTTCTTC. This sequence encodes CASSLRAGLTAYNEQFF.

In this sample, this clone turned up once. The V and J genes are TRBV7-2 and TRBJ2-5; 7 bases fit TRBD2. CDR3 length: 14 amino acids. Trimming removed 6 bases from V and 4 bases from J; junction bases left unmatched: 8. Germline CDR1 is SGHTA and CDR2 is FQGNSA. The CDR3 DNA sequence: TGTGCCAGCAGTATCGGGGGGAGCGGAGAGACCCAGTACTTC. Amino acid sequence: CASSIGGSGETQYF.

Worth noting for this clone: A junction boundary mismatches the germline segment, possibly from a read error. The rearrangement joins TRBV7-7 to TRBJ1-3; no definite D call. CDR3 length equals 15 residues. CDR1 and CDR2 (germline): SSHAT, FNYEAQ (reference sequence). The DNA for the CDR3 is TGTGCTAGCAGCCTAGGCCCCGAGCCTGGAAACACCATATATTTT. It is translated as CASSLGPEPGNTIYF.

The chain employs TRBV2 and TRBJ2-5; TRBD1 matches 9 bases. The CDR3 is 13 residues long. Germline V CDR1 and CDR2: SNHLY, FYNNEI. V lost 5 bases to trimming and J lost 9 bases; unmatched junction nucleotides: 7. As DNA, the CDR3 is TGTGCCAGCAGTATGGGACAGGGTGCTGCCCAGTACTTC. Translated, it gives CASSMGQGAAQYF. Combining the CDR3 with reference TRBV2 and TRBJ2-5 gives the whole variable domain EPEVTQTPSHQVTQMGQEVILRCVPISNHLYFYWYRQILGQKVEFLVSFYNNEISEKSEIFDDQFSVERPDGSNFTLKIRSTKLEDSAMYFCASSMGQGAAQYFGPGTRLLVL.

The genes are TRBV29-1 and TRBJ2-1, with TRBD2 identical over 10 bases. Losses at the gene ends were 0 bases for V and 5 bases for J; bases not matched to a gene: 7. The CDR3 consists of 16 residues. Germline values: CDR1 SQVTM, CDR2 ANQGSEA. This CDR3 is CSVEDRELAGNNEQFF. In nucleotides, the CDR3 is TGCAGCGTTGAAGATCGCGAACTAGCGGGAAACAATGAGCAGTTCTTC.

Remarks on this clone: The sample holds other DNA sequences that translate to the same CDR3. This chain links TRBV28 with TRBJ2-1, with 10 bases lining up with TRBD2. CDR1 is MDHEN and CDR2 is SYDVKM in the germline V gene. The CDR3 extends over 15 amino acids. V lost 6 bases to trimming and J lost 2 bases; unmatched junction nucleotides: 4. The CDR3 here is CASSSGLAAYNEQFF. The CDR3 bases are TGTGCCAGCAGCTCCGGACTAGCGGCCTACAATGAGCAGTTCTTC.

J is TRBJ2-1 and V is TRBV2, with D unclear. Trimming left V 4 bases short and J 9 bases short, with 10 bases between. Germline values: CDR1 SNHLY, CDR2 FYNNEI. The CDR3 is 12 amino acids. This CDR3 is CASSAYELEQFF. The CDR3 DNA is TGTGCCAGCAGTGCCTATGAGCTTGAGCAGTTCTTC.

The chain is built from TRBV27 and TRBJ1-1; no clear D gene. The CDR3 runs 15 residues. Looked up from germline, CDR1 is MNHEY and CDR2 is SMNVEV (reference sequence). V was pared by 5 bases and J by 4 bases, with 17 bases between. CDR3 nucleotides: TGTGCCAGCAGTCCCCTATATGAGGGCCCCACTGAAGCTTTCTTT. It translates to CASSPLYEGPTEAFF.

The rearrangement links TRBV28 to TRBJ2-7; TRBD2 might be the D (6 bases). V was shortened by 6 bases and J by 1 base, with 31 bases between the two germline ends. The V gene's germline CDR1 is MDHEN and CDR2 SYDVKM. The CDR3 is 20 residues long. The CDR3 sequence: CASSSILQGLIKGVSYEQYF. DNA for the CDR3: TGTGCCAGCAGCTCAATCCTTCAGGGACTCATCAAAGGGGTTTCCTACGAGCAGTACTTC.

The gene calls are TRBV5-1 and TRBJ1-2; 8 nucleotides align to TRBD1. The CDR3 totals 13 residues. Germline lookup yields CDR1 SGHRS and CDR2 YFSETQ. V dropped 4 bases and J dropped 4; count of bases not matched to a gene: 3. The CDR3 coding sequence is TGCGCCAGCAGCCCCGGACAGGGCTATGGCTACACCTTC. Translating it yields CASSPGQGYGYTF.

V and J are TRBV19 and TRBJ2-7; TRBD1 aligns across 10 bases. Germline V gene data show CDR1 as LNHDA and CDR2 as SQIVND (reference sequence). The CDR3 loop spans 15 amino acids. Unmatched junction bases numbered 6, after V lost 4 bases and J lost 3 bases. This chain's CDR3 is CASSKGTGAVYEQYF. The CDR3, as DNA: TGTGCCAGTAGTAAAGGGACAGGGGCGGTCTACGAGCAGTACTTC.

CDR3 loop: CAPSRERRTDTQYF. The CDR3 nucleotides read TGTGCCCCCAGCCGGGAGCGGCGCACAGATACGCAGTATTTT. The rearrangement joins TRBV27 to TRBJ2-3, with D possibly matching TRBD2 (6 bases). CDR3 length equals 14 residues. Germline-derived CDR1 and CDR2 are MNHEY and SMNVEV (reference sequence). The ends were cut back, 11 bases at V and 1 base at J, with 16 bases in the middle.

This clone appeared once. The gene calls are TRBV6-1 and TRBJ1-6; D remains unclear. The CDR3 has 16 residues. CDR1 and CDR2 (germline): MNHNS, SASEGT. V gave up 2 bases and J gave up 9 bases, with 17 bases separating them. This CDR3 is CASSEFYGIRGSPLHF. CDR3 nucleotides: TGTGCCAGCAGTGAATTCTATGGGATACGGGGTTCACCCCTCCACTTT.